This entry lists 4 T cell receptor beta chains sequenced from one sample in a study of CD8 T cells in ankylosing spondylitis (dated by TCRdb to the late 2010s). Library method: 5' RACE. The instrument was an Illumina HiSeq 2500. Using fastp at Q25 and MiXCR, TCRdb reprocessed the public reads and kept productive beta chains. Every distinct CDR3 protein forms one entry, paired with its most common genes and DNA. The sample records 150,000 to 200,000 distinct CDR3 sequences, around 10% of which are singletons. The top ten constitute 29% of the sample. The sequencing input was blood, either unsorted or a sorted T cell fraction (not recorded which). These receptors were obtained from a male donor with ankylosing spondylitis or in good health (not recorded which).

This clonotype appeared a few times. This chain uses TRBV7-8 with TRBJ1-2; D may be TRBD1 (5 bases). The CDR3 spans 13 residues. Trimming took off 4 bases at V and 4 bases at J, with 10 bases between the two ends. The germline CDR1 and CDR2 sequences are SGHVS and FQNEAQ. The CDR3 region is CASSSGLGYGYTF. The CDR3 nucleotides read TGTGCCAGCAGCTCAGGGTTGGGCTATGGCTACACCTTC. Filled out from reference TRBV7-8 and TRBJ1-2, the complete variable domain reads GAGVSQSPRYKVAKRGQDVALRCDPISGHVSLFWYQQALGQGPEFLTYFQNEAQLDKSGLPSDRFFAERPEGSVSTLKIQRTQQEDSAVYLCASSSGLGYGYTFGSGTRLTVV.

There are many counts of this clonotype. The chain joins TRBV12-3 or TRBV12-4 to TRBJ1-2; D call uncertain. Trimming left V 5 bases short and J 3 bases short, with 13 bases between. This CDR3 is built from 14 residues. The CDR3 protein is CASSPERLDYGYTF. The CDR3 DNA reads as TGTGCCAGCAGTCCCGAGAGGCTAGACTATGGCTACACCTTC.

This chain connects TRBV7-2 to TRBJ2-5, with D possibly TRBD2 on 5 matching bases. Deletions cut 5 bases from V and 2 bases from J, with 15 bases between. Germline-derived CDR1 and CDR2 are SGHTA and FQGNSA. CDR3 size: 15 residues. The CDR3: CASSKVVGVQETQYF. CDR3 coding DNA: TGTGCCAGCAGCAAAGTGGTCGGGGTTCAAGAGACCCAGTACTTC.

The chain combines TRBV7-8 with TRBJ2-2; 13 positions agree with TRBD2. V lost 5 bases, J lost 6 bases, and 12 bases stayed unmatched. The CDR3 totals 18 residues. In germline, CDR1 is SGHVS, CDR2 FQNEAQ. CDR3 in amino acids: CASSPRTSGSSTAGELFF. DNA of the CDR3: TGTGCCAGCAGCCCGAGGACTAGCGGGAGCAGTACTGCCGGGGAGCTGTTTTTT. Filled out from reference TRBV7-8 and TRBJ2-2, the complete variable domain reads GAGVSQSPRYKVAKRGQDVALRCDPISGHVSLFWYQQALGQGPEFLTYFQNEAQLDKSGLPSDRFFAERPEGSVSTLKIQRTQQEDSAVYLCASSPRTSGSSTAGELFFGEGSRLTVL.